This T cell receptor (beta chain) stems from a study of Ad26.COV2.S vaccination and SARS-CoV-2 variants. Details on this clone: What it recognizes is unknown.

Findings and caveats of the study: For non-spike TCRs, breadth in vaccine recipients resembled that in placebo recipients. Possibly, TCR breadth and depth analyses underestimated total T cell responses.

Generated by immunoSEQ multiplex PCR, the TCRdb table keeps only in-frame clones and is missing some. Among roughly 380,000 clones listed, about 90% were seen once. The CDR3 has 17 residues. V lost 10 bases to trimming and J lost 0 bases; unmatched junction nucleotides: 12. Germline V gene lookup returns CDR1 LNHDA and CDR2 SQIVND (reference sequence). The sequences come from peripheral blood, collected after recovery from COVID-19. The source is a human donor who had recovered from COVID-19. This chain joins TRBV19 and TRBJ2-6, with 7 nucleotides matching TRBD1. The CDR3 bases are TGTGCCAAGAATTACAGGGGCCTTACCTCTGGGGCCAACGTCCTGACTTTC. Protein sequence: CAKNYRGLTSGANVLTF.